Below are 9 T cell receptor beta chains sequenced from a single sample in a study of long-term antiretroviral therapy in people with HIV. Samples were assayed with immunoSEQ v3.0 at survey level. Assay used: immunoSEQ multiplex PCR; TCRdb lists only in-frame clones, some missing. The sample includes 25,000 to 30,000 clones, around 79% of them seen just once. The material sequenced was unsorted PBMCs, taken 1.1 years before starting antiretroviral therapy. The receptors were gathered from a woman aged 25 to 39 with HIV.

In DNA, the CDR3 is TGTGCCTGGAGTAGCATCTGGGACGTGGGGAGAGGCATTCAGTACTTC. Encoded protein: CAWSSIWDVGRGIQYF. The genes are TRBV30 and TRBJ2-4; D is tentatively TRBD1 or TRBD2 (5 bases each). V lost 2 bases and J 9 bases, leaving 23 bases between the germline ends. The CDR3 runs 16 residues. CDR1 and CDR2 from the germline V gene are GTSNPN and SVGIG (reference sequence).

The V call is TRBV5-5, the J call TRBJ1-2, with TRBD1 matching over 8 bases. Germline CDR1 SGHKS, CDR2 YYEKEE (reference sequence). Trimming took 0 bases from V and 1 from J; bases not matched to a gene: 5. The length of the CDR3 is 16 residues. The CDR3, as DNA: TGTGCCAGCAGCTTGGATGGGACAGGCCTTAACTATGGCTACACCTTC. Its protein is CASSLDGTGLNYGYTF.

V gene TRBV10-3 combines with J gene TRBJ1-1, with D tentatively TRBD1 (5 bases). V dropped 7 bases and J dropped 1 base, with 7 bases sitting between them. Per germline, CDR1 ENHRY and CDR2 SYGVKD. This CDR3 contains 12 residues. For the CDR3, the DNA is TGTGCCATCAACGGGGCGAACACTGAAGCTTTCTTT. This translates into CAINGANTEAFF.

The chain is built from TRBV10-3 and TRBJ2-3; D unresolved. This CDR3 is built from 16 residues. The ends were cut back, 4 bases at V and 0 bases at J, with 14 bases in the middle. Germline lookup yields CDR1 ENHRY and CDR2 SYGVKD. CDR3 DNA: TGTGCCATCAGTGGGGTCTCTGATACTAGCACAGATACGCAGTATTTT. This encodes CAISGVSDTSTDTQYF.

This chain connects TRBV7-8 to TRBJ1-4; 7 bases match TRBD1. The J segment lost 0 bases and the V segment lost 5 bases, leaving 18 bases of the junction unmatched. The germline gives CDR1 SGHVS, CDR2 FQNEAQ. There are 20 residues in the CDR3. This CDR3 reads CASSHQTRQGHRSTNEKLFF. CDR3 nucleotides: TGTGCCAGCAGCCACCAGACCCGACAGGGTCACCGATCAACTAATGAAAAACTGTTTTTT.

This chain joins TRBV11-1 and TRBJ2-7, with 12 bases lining up with TRBD2. CDR1 SGHAT and CDR2 FQDESV come from the germline V gene (reference sequence). The junction had 3 bases not matched to a gene; V was cut back by 5 bases and J by 1 base. The CDR3 has 15 amino acids. CDR3 sequence: CASSQTSGGSYEQYF. The CDR3 DNA reads as TGTGCCAGCAGCCAGACTAGCGGGGGTTCCTACGAGCAGTACTTC.

V gene TRBV6-5 combines with J gene TRBJ2-1, with D hard to call. Germline-derived CDR1 and CDR2 are MNHEY and SVGAGI. V lost 3 bases and J lost 9, with 12 bases in between. This CDR3 is 13 amino acids long. CDR3 nucleotides: TGTGCCAGCAGTTATTCAGCGATTGGTGAGCAGTTCTTC. Residues: CASSYSAIGEQFF.

CDR3 amino acids: CASSSTPGLSTDTQYF. As DNA, the CDR3 is TGCGCCAGCAGCTCCACCCCGGGCCTTAGCACAGATACGCAGTATTTT. J is TRBJ2-3 and V is TRBV5-1, with D unclear. The V gene's germline CDR1 is SGHRS and CDR2 YFSETQ. V lost 3 bases to trimming and J lost 0 bases, with 14 bases between them. The CDR3 contains 16 residues. The full variable domain, its missing parts supplied by reference TRBV5-1 and TRBJ2-3, is KAGVTQTPRYLIKTRGQQVTLSCSPISGHRSVSWYQQTPGQGLQFLFEYFSETQRNKGNFPGRFSGRQFSNSRSEMNVSTLELGDSALYLCASSSTPGLSTDTQYFGPGTRLTVL.

V usage is TRBV15 and J usage is TRBJ1-4; no clear D gene. Germline V gene sequence: CDR1 LNHNV, CDR2 YYDKDF (reference sequence). The CDR3 extends over 14 amino acids. Deletions cut 2 bases from V and 8 bases from J, with 12 bases between. The chain's CDR3 is CATSRPTWKEKLFF. The CDR3 DNA follows: TGTGCCACCAGCAGACCGACCTGGAAGGAAAAACTGTTTTTT.